A selection of T cell receptor beta chains follows, all from one sample in a study of vaccination effects on CD4 cells after COVID-19. Sequencing used immunoSEQ multiplex PCR; TCRdb keeps in-frame clones, though not all of them. The sample contains about 74,000 clones, approximately 80% of which appear only once. These receptors have no known antigen. Material: CD4+ T cells from PBMCs cultured without peptide, obtained before COVID-19 vaccination. These receptors all stem from a human donor who received a COVID-19 vaccine. CDR3s include the opening cysteine and the closing phenylalanine or tryptophan.

J gene,V gene,CDR3 protein
TRBJ2-2,TRBV24-1,CATSDLQRGPTGELFF
TRBJ1-6,TRBV6-5,CASRRVNSPLHF
TRBJ1-6,TRBV10-2,CASSEQGIKSPLHF
TRBJ1-5,TRBV6-5,CASKRGRGNQPQHF
TRBJ2-1,TRBV6-6,CASRRQGYNEQFF
TRBJ2-1,TRBV18,CASSHGTGNYNEQFF
TRBJ1-2,TRBV28,CASSLSVLVSSNYGYTF
TRBJ1-3,TRBV5-1,CASMDSSSGNTIYF
TRBJ1-4,TRBV6-5,CASIGPGGIGKLFF
TRBJ2-1,TRBV27,CASSLNNEQFF
TRBJ2-4,TRBV28,CASSPQGEIKNIQYF
TRBJ2-5,TRBV6-2/TRBV6-3,CASSYVRGAKETQYF
TRBJ2-3,TRBV11-2,CASSDGLAPQYF
TRBJ2-2,TRBV18,CASSPLAVGAITNTGELFF
TRBJ1-5,TRBV15,CATSRDKPEAQHF
TRBJ2-5,TRBV7-6,CASSLGLAGAYQETQYF
TRBJ1-6,TRBV18,CASSPQGANSPLHF
TRBJ1-2,TRBV30,CAWSVHNNYGYTF
TRBJ2-1,TRBV18,CASSPPSSYNEQFF
TRBJ1-5,TRBV3-1/TRBV3-2,CASSQDRGLNQPQHF
TRBJ2-2,TRBV7-2,CASSLSGRELFF